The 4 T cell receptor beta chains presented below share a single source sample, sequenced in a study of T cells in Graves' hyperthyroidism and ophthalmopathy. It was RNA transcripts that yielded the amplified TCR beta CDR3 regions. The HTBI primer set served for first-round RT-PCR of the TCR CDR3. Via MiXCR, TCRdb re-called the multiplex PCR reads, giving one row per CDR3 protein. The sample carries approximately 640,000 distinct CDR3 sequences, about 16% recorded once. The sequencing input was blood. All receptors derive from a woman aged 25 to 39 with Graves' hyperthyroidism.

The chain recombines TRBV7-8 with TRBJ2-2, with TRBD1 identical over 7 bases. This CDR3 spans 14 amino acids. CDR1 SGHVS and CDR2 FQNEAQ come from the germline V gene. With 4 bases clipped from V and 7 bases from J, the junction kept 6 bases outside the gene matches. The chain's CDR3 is CASSSRGLGGELFF. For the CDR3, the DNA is TGTGCCAGCAGCTCCAGGGGGTTGGGCGGGGAGCTGTTTTTT.

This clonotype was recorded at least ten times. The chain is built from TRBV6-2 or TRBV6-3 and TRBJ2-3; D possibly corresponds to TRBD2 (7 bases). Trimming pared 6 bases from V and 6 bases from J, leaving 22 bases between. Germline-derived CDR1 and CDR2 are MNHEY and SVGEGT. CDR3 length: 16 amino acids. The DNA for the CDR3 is TGTGCCAGCAGAGCCCCCGGGACTACCCAGGGGGATACGCAGTATTTT. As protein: CASRAPGTTQGDTQYF.

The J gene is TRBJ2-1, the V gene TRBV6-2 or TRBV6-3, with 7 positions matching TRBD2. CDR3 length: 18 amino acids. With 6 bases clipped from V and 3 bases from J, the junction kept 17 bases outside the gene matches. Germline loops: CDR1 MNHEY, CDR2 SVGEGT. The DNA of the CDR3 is TGTGCCAGCAGCCGTTCGGGTTGGGTAGCGGGCTTCTACAATGAGCAGTTCTTC. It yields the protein CASSRSGWVAGFYNEQFF.

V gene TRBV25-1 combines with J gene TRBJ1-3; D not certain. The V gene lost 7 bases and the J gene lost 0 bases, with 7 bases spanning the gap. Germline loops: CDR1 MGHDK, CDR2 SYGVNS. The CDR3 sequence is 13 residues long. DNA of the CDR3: TGTGCCAGCAATCCCACCTCTGGAAACACCATATATTTT. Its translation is CASNPTSGNTIYF. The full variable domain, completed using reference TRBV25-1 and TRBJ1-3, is EADIYQTPRYLVIGTGKKITLECSQTMGHDKMYWYQQDPGMELHLIHYSYGVNSTEKGDLSSESTVSRIRTEHFPLTLESARPSHTSQYLCASNPTSGNTIYFGEGSWLTVV.